The present entry profiles one T cell receptor beta chain with its context. This specimen comes from a study of blood T cell repertoires in COVID-19. Germline V gene sequence: CDR1 WNHNN, CDR2 SYGVQD (reference sequence). This CDR3 is built from 16 residues. V was pared by 7 bases and J by 8 bases, with 23 bases between. The protocol was immunoSEQ multiplex PCR, while the TCRdb copy is restricted to in-frame clones and leaves out a portion. The sample lists around 47,000 clones, approximately 71% seen once, with approximately 6.2% in the top ten. The sequence came from an elderly man with acute or convalescent COVID-19. This chain connects TRBV10-1 to TRBJ1-4; D may be TRBD1 (6 bases). The sequencing sample was made of peripheral blood. In nucleotides, the CDR3 is TGCGCCAGCACCACGTTCAACAGGGTAAGAGTGGAAAAACTGTTTTTT. Translating gives CASTTFNRVRVEKLFF.